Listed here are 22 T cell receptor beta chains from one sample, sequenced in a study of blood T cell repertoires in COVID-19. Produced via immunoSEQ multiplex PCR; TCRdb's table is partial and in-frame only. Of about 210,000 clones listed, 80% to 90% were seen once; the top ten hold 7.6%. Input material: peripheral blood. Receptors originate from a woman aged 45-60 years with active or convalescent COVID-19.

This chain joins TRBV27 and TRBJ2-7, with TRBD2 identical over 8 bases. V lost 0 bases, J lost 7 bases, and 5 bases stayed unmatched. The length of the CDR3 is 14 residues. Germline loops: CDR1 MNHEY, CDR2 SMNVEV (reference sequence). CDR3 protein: CASSLSAGVWEQYF. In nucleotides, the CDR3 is TGTGCCAGCAGTTTATCAGCGGGAGTTTGGGAGCAGTACTTC.

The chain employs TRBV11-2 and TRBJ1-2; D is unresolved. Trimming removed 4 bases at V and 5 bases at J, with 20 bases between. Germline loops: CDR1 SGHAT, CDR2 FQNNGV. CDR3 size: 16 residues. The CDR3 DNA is TGTGCCAGCAGCTCATCGGGAGGCCTCGGAACTTATGGCTACACCTTC. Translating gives CASSSSGGLGTYGYTF.

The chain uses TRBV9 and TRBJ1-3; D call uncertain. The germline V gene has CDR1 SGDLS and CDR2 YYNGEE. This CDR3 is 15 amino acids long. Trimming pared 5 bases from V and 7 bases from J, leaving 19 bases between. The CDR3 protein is CASSTQEAPSNTIYF. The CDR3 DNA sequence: TGTGCCAGCAGTACCCAGGAGGCCCCGAGTAACACCATATATTTT.

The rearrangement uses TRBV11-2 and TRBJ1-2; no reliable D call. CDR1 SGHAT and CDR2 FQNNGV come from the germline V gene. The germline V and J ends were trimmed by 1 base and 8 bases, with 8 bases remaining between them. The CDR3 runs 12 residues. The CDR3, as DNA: TGTGCCAGCAGCTTAGGGCCGGGGGGCTACACCTTC. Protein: CASSLGPGGYTF.

CDR3 sequence (DNA): TGCGCCACCAAACCGGGACAGGGGTTGAAGACCCAGTACTTC. Amino acids: CATKPGQGLKTQYF. The gene calls are TRBV10-2 and TRBJ2-5, with 10 positions matching TRBD1. The CDR3 is 14 residues long. The J segment lost 6 bases and the V segment lost 10 bases, leaving 11 bases of the junction unmatched. Germline V CDR1 and CDR2: WSHSY, SAAADI.

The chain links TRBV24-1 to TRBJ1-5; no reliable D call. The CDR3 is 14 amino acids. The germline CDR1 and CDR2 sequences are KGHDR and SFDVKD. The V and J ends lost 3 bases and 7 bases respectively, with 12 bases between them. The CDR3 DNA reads TGTGCCACCAGTGATGCCGGCGACTGGCAGCCCCAGCATTTT. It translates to CATSDAGDWQPQHF.

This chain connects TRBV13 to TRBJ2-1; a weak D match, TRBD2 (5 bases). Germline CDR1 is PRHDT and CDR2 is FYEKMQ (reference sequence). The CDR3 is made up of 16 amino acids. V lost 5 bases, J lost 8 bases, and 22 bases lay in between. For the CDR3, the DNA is TGTGCCAGCAGCACGCCGGCGGCCGGCGGGCCGGATGAGCAGTTCTTC. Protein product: CASSTPAAGGPDEQFF.

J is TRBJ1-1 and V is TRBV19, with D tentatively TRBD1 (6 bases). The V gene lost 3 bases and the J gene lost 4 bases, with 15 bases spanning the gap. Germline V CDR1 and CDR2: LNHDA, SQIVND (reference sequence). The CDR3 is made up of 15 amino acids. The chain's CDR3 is CASSMMGAVGTEAFF. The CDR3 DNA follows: TGTGCCAGTAGTATGATGGGGGCAGTGGGCACTGAAGCTTTCTTT.

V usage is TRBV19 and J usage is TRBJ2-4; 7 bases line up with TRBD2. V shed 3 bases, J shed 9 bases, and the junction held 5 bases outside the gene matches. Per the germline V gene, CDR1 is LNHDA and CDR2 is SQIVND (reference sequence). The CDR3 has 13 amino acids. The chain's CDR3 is CASSMGREVIQYF. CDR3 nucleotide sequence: TGTGCCAGTAGTATGGGGAGGGAGGTCATTCAGTACTTC.

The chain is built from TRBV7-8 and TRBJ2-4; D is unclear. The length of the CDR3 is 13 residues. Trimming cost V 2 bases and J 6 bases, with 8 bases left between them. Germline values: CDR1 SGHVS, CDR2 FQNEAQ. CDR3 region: CASSLIFGNIQYF. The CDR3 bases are TGTGCCAGCAGCTTAATCTTCGGAAACATTCAGTACTTC.

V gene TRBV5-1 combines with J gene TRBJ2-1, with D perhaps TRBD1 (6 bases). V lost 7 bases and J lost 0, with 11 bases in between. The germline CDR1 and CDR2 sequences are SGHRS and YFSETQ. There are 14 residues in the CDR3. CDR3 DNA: TGCGCCAGCGGTACAGGGAGCTCCTACAATGAGCAGTTCTTC. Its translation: CASGTGSSYNEQFF.

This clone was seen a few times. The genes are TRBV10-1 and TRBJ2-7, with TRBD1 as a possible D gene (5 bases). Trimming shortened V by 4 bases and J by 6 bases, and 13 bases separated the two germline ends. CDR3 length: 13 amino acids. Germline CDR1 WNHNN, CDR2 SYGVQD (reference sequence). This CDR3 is CASSAGPLGEQYF. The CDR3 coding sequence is TGCGCCAGCAGTGCAGGGCCTCTTGGCGAGCAGTACTTC.

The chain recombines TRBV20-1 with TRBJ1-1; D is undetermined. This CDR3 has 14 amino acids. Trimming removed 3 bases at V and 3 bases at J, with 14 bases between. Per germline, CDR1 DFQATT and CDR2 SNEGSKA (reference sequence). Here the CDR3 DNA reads TGCAGTGCTAGTGTCGGTAAGGGAGACACTGAAGCTTTCTTT. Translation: CSASVGKGDTEAFF.

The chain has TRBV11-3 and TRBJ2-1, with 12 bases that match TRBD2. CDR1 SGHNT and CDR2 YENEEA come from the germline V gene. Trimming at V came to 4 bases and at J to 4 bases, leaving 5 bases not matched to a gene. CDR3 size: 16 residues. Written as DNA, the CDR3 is TGTGCCAGCAGCTCTCAACTAGCGGGGGGATACAATGAGCAGTTCTTC. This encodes CASSSQLAGGYNEQFF. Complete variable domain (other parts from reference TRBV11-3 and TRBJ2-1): EAGVVQSPRYKIIEKKQPVAFWCNPISGHNTLYWYLQNLGQGPELLIRYENEEAVDDSQLPKDRFSAERLKGVDSTLKIQPAELGDSAVYLCASSSQLAGGYNEQFFGPGTRLTVL.

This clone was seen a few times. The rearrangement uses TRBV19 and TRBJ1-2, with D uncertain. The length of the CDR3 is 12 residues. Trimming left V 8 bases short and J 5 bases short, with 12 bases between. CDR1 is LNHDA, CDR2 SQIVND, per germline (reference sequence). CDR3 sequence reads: CASAVPIYGYTF. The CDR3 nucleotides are TGTGCCAGTGCAGTACCAATTTATGGCTACACCTTC. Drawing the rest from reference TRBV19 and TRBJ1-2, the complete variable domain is DGGITQSPKYLFRKEGQNVTLSCEQNLNHDAMYWYRQDPGQGLRLIYYSQIVNDFQKGDIAEGYSVSREKKESFPLTVTSAQKNPTAFYLCASAVPIYGYTFGSGTRLTVV.

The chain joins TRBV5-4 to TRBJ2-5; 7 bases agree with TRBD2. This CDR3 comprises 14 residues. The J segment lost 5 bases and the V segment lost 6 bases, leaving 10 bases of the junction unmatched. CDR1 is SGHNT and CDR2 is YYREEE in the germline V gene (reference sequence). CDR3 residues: CASTRDGGGETQYF. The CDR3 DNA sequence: TGTGCCAGCACCCGGGACGGGGGAGGGGAGACCCAGTACTTC.

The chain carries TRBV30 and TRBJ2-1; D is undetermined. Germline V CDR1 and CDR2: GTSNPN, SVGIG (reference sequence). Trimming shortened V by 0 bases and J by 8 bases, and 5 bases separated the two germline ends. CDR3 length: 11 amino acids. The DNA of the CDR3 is TGTGCCTGGAGTGTACGGGATGAGCAGTTCTTC. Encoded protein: CAWSVRDEQFF.

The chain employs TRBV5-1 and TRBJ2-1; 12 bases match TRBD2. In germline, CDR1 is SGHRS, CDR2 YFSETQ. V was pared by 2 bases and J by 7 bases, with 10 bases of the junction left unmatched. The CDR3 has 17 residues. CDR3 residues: CASSFLPTSGRPNEQFF. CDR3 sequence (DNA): TGCGCCAGCAGCTTCCTCCCGACTAGCGGGAGACCAAATGAGCAGTTCTTC.

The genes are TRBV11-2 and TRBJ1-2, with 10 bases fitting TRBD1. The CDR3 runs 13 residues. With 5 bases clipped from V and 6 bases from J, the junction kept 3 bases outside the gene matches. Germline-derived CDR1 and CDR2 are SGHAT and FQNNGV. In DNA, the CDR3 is TGTGCCAGCAGCCAGGGGACAGGGGATGGCTACACCTTC. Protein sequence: CASSQGTGDGYTF.

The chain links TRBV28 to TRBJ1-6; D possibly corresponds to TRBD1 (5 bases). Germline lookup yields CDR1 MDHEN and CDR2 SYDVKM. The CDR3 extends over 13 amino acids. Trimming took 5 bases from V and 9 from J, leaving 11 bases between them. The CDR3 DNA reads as TGTGCCAGCAGTCTCAGGGAGGGTTCACCCCTCCACTTT. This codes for CASSLREGSPLHF.

The CDR3: CACRTGMRNSPLHF. The CDR3 region has the DNA TGTGCCTGTCGGACAGGAATGAGAAATTCACCCCTCCACTTT. The chain couples TRBV30 to TRBJ1-6, with 7 bases that match TRBD1. The CDR3 consists of 14 residues. From germline, CDR1 is GTSNPN and CDR2 SVGIG (reference sequence). V was pared by 6 bases and J by 7 bases, with 9 bases of the junction left unmatched.

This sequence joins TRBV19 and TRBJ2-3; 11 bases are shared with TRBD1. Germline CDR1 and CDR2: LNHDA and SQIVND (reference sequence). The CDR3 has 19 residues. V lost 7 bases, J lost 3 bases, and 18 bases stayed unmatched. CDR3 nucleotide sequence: TGTGCCAGTAACGGGGGCTTTTCGGGACAGGGGGAATCTACAGATACGCAGTATTTT. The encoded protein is CASNGGFSGQGESTDTQYF.